This T cell receptor (beta chain) was retrieved from a study of blood T cell repertoires in COVID-19. In the study overall: The analysed material was cDNA or gDNA that came from T cells, B-cell-depleted T cells, or PBMCs.

The CDR3 is made up of 15 amino acids. V was clipped by 1 base and J by 5 bases; unmatched bases: 4. Per the germline V gene, CDR1 is LGHNA and CDR2 is YNFKEQ. In the original analysis: Reference gene primer amplification yielded estimated nucleated cell counts. The data were produced by immunoSEQ multiplex PCR, yet TCRdb's version contains in-frame clones alone and is incomplete. The V and J calls and clone size are taken from that table; D and trimming were inferred from the DNA. The data hold roughly 250,000 clones, with roughly 87% observed a single time. This TCR derives from a man between 60 and 70 years old who had recovered from COVID-19. V gene TRBV4-2 combines with J gene TRBJ2-2, with 7 bases that match TRBD1. Source material: peripheral blood. In DNA, the CDR3 is TGTGCCAGCAGCCAAGGGACAGGAGTTACCGGGGAGCTGTTTTTT. Its protein product is CASSQGTGVTGELFF.